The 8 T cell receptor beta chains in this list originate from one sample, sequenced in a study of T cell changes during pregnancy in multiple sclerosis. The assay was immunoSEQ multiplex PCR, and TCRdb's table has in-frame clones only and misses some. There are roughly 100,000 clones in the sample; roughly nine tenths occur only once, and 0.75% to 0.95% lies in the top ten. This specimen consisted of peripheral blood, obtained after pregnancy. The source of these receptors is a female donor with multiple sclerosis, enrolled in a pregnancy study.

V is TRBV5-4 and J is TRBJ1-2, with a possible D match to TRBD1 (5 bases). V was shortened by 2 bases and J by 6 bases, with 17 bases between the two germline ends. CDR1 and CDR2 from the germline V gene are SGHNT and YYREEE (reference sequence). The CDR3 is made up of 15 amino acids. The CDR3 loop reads CASSFVDTLGDGYTF. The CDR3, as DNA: TGTGCCAGCAGCTTCGTGGACACCTTAGGGGATGGCTACACCTTC.

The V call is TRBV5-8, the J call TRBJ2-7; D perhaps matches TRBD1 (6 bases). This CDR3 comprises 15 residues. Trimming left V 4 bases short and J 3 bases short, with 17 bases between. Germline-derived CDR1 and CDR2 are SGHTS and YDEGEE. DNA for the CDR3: TGTGCCAGCAGCCGAACCGACAGGATAGACTACGAGCAGTACTTC. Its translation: CASSRTDRIDYEQYF.

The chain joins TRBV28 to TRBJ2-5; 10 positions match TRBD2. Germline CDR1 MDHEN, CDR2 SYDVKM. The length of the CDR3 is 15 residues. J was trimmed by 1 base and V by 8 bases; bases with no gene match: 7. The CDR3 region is CASGLAGASQETQYF. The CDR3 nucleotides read TGTGCCAGCGGCCTAGCGGGAGCTAGCCAAGAGACCCAGTACTTC.

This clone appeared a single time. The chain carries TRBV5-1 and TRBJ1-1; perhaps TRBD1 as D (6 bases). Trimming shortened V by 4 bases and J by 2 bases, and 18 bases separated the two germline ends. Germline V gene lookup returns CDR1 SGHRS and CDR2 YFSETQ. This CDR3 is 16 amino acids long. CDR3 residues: CASSKFVTGTNTEAFF. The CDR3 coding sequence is TGCGCCAGCAGCAAATTCGTAACAGGGACCAACACTGAAGCTTTCTTT.

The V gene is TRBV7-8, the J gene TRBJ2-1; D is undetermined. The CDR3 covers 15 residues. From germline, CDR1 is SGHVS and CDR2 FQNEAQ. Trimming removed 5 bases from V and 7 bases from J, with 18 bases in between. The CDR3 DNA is TGTGCCAGCAGCCCCGGCAGTATTGTCGGGAATGAGCAGTTCTTC. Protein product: CASSPGSIVGNEQFF.

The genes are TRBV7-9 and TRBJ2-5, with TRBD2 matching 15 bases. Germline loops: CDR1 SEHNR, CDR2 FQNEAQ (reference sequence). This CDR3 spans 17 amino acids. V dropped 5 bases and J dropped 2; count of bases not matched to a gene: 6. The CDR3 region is CASSLGLAGGGQETQYF. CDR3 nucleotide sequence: TGTGCCAGCAGCCTGGGACTAGCGGGAGGAGGGCAAGAGACCCAGTACTTC.

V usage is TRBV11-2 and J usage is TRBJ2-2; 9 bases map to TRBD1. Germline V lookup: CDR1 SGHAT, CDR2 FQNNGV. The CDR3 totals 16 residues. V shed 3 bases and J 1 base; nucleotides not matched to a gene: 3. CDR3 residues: CASSFGTGRNTGELFF. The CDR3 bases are TGTGCCAGCAGCTTCGGGACAGGGAGGAACACCGGGGAGCTGTTTTTT.

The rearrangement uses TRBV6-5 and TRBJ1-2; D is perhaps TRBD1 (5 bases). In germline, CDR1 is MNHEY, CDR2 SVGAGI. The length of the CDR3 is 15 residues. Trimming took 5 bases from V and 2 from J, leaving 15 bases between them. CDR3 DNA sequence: TGTGCCAGCAGTCCCCCCGGGGGTGGCAACTATGGCTACACCTTC. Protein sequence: CASSPPGGGNYGYTF.